This TCR beta chain was found in a study of blood T cell repertoires in COVID-19. On the study more broadly: Specimens from acute and convalescent COVID-19 originated in the United States, Italy and Spain.

Only in-frame clones appear in the TCRdb table, and some are missing; sequencing was by immunoSEQ multiplex PCR. The sample holds approximately 230,000 clones; roughly nine tenths are singletons and the top ten take roughly 3%. Germline CDR1 and CDR2: MNHEY and SMNVEV (reference sequence). V gave up 6 bases and J gave up 1 base, with 15 bases separating them. The CDR3 contains 15 residues. The sequenced sample consisted of peripheral blood. The gene calls are TRBV27 and TRBJ1-1; possibly TRBD1 for D (6 bases). The origin of this receptor is a man in his late teens or twenties with active or convalescent COVID-19. DNA of the CDR3: TGTGCCAGCAGGGCGGGGGCCGCGGGGAACACTGAAGCTTTCTTT. Translated, it gives CASRAGAAGNTEAFF.